The T cell receptor beta chain under discussion was sequenced for a study of T cells in Graves' hyperthyroidism and ophthalmopathy (dated by TCRdb to the late 2010s). Concerning the study at large: Peripheral blood samples were taken at initial diagnosis, before any treatment was given. The paper reports TCR Vbeta CDR3 sequencing of over 120 peripheral blood samples: around 45 ophthalmopathy, about 75 hyperthyroidism and approximately 17 progressor patients. Whether ophthalmopathy could be predicted prospectively was tested in an independent validation cohort made up of about 20 hyperthyroidism patients plus 17 patients who later progressed to ophthalmopathy. Once sampling was done, hyperthyroidism patients were given methimazole at a starting dose of 30 mg daily, whereas ophthalmopathy patients were given high-dose intravenous methylprednisolone. In about six Graves' hyperthyroidism patients, the study also compared T-cell repertoires from thyroid tissue with T-cell repertoires from blood. To identify distinguishing TCR V-J signatures, a discovery cohort of 100 patients was used, comprising under 45 with Graves' ophthalmopathy and some 60 with stable Graves' hyperthyroidism. For training and testing, the 100 or so patients in the discovery cohort were randomly divided in a 7:3 ratio. Summary of the overall study and its limitations: In validation, the model predicted progression to ophthalmopathy a median of about 6.8 months before onset, with approximately 71% sensitivity and roughly 79% specificity. Sample size was not statistically predetermined, and investigators were not blinded to group allocation. In cross-validation, a model built on a 13 V-J signature told ophthalmopathy apart from stable hyperthyroidism with 85% to 90% sensitivity and 81% to 82% specificity, and in testing the same model reached 80%/75%. Most expanded thyroid clonotypes (frequency above 0.001) were also found in blood, which suggests that blood repertoires may mirror thyroid immune responses.

This clonotype was detected only a few times. The target of this receptor is not known. The record has no base qualities; no much larger clone is one base away. The junction carries 13 bases between V and J, which are trimmed by 3 bases and 5 bases respectively. The CDR3 sequence holds 13 residues, the cysteine and phenylalanine included. Here the CDR3 DNA is all that survives: 39 bases in frame from base 1. CDR1 and CDR2 are read off the germline V gene (reference sequence) as DFQATT and SNEGSKA. TCR beta CDR3 regions were amplified from RNA transcripts. For the first round of RT-PCR on the TCR CDR3, the HTBI primer set was used together with the Qiagen OneStep RT-PCR kit. Libraries were constructed in a second round of multiplex PCR, after which size selection and purification were performed. Paired-end sequencing of the libraries was performed with 100 bp reads on an Illumina HiSeq2000. The study's own analysis went as follows. SOAPnuke was used to process the raw data, throwing out any read that contained adapters or uncalled bases, had a mean Phred below 15, or lacked an exact constant-primer or identifier match. COPE v1.2.5 was used to merge high-quality paired reads, and clonotypes were defined as unique nucleotide sequences. MiTCR v1.1 was used to align clonotypes to the IMGT TRBV, TRBD and TRBJ reference segments. Only V-J combinations with frequency above 0.0001, covering approximately 99% of repertoires, were analysed. The TCS score was defined as the ratio of F50 (clonal expansion) to E x V (chaos), calculated using BLOSUM62-based TCRdist between CDR3 peptides within each V-J. Welch's t-statistics and random forest reduced 450 to 600 V-J features to roughly 13, which were used in a naive Bayes classifier (R e1071). Starting from the raw public reads, TCRdb applied fastp trimming at Q25, assembled clones with MiXCR and retained in-frame beta chains. Entries that share a CDR3 protein sequence are merged under the most common genes and DNA. TCRdb's processing, not the study's, gives the V and J calls here. In this sample the table shows around 340,000 distinct CDR3 sequences, 14% of which occur a single time. About 26% of the sample is held by the ten biggest clonotypes.

Stable Graves' hyperthyroidism was defined as the absence of progression to ophthalmopathy over 18 months of follow-up. Hyperthyroidism patients were newly diagnosed, had a disease duration of under 2 months, and were aged 18 to 65 years. Any patient with an uncontrolled infection, another autoimmune disease, pregnancy or lactation was excluded. Diagnoses were based on clinical symptoms, serum thyroxine and TRAb, thyroid ultrasound and orbital computed tomography. PBMCs were separated from roughly 10 ml of fresh peripheral blood using Ficoll-Paque density gradient centrifugation. Trizol reagent was used to extract total RNA, and RNA quality was then checked on an Agilent 2100 Bioanalyzer.

The TCR was taken from a woman in her thirties with Graves' hyperthyroidism. Source material: blood. This chain is built from TRBV20-1 and TRBJ2-5; the D segment could be TRBD2, given 5 matching bases. The CDR3 sequence is CSARGPGSETQYF. At the DNA level, the sequence is TGCAGTGCTAGGGGCCCGGGGTCGGAGACCCAGTACTTC.